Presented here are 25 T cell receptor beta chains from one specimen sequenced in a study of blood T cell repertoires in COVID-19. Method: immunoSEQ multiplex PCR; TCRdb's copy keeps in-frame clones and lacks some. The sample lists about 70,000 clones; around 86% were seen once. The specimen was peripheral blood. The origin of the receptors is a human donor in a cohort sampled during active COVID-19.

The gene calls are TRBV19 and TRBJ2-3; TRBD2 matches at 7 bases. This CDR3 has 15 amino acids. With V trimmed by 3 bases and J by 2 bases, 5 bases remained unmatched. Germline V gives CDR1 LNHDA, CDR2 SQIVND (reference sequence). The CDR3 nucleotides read TGTGCCAGTAGTATGCCGGGACTATACACAGATACGCAGTATTTT. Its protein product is CASSMPGLYTDTQYF.

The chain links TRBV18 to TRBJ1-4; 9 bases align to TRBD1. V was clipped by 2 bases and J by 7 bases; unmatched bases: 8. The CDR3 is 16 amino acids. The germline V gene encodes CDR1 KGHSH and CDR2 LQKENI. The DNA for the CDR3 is TGTGCCAGCTCACCAACCCTCGGGACAGGGTCTGAAAAACTGTTTTTT. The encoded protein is CASSPTLGTGSEKLFF.

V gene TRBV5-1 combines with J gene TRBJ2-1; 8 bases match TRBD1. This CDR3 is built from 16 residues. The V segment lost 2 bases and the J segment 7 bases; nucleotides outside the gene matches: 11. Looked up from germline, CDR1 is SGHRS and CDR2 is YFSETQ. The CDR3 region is CASSLGQGAGRNEQFF. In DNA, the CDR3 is TGCGCCAGCAGCTTAGGGCAGGGGGCAGGTAGGAATGAGCAGTTCTTC.

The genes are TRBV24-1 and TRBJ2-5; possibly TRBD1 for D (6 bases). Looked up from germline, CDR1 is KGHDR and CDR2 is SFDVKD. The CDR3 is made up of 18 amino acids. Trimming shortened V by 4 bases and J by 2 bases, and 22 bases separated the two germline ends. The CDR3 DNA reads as TGTGCCACCAGTGACCCCGGCGAGAAACAGGGTATTCAAGAGACCCAGTACTTC. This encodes CATSDPGEKQGIQETQYF.

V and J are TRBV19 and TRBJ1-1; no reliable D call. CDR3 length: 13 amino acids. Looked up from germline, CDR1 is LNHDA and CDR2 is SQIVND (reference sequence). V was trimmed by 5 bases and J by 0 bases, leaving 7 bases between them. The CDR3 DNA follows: TGTGCCAGTAGTCAGGCCCTGAACACTGAAGCTTTCTTT. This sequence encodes CASSQALNTEAFF.

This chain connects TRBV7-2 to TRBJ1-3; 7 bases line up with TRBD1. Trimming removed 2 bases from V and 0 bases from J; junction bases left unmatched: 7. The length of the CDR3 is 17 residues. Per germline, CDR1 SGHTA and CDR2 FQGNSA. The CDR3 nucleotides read TGTGCCAGCAGCTTAATTAGGGGACAGCTCTCTGGAAACACCATATATTTT. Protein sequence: CASSLIRGQLSGNTIYF.

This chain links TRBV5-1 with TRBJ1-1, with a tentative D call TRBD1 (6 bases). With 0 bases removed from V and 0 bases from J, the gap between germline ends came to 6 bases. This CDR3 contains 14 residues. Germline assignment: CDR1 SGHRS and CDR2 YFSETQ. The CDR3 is CASSLDRVNTEAFF. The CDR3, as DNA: TGCGCCAGCAGCTTGGACAGGGTGAACACTGAAGCTTTCTTT.

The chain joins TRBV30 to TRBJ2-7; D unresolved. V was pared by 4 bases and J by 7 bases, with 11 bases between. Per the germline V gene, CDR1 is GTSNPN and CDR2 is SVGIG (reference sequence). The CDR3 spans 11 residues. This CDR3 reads CAWNNDQEQYF. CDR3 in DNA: TGTGCCTGGAACAACGATCAGGAGCAGTACTTC. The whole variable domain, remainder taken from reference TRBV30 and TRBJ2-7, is SQTIHQWPATLVQPVGSPLSLECTVEGTSNPNLYWYRQAAGRGLQLLFYSVGIGQISSEVPQNLSASRPQDRQFILSSKKLLLSDSGFYLCAWNNDQEQYFGPGTRLTVT.

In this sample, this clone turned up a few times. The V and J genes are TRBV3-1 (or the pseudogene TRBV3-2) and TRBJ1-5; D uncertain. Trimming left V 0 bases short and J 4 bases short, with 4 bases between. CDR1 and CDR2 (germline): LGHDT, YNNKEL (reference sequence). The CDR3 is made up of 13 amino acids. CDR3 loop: CASSQDMNQPQHF. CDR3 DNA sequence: TGTGCCAGCAGCCAAGATATGAATCAGCCCCAGCATTTT.

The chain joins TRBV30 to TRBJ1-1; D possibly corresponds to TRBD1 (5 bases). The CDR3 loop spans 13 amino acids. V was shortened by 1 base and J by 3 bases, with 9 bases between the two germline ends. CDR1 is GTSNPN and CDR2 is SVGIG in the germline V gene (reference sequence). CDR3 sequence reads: CAWSGRGDTEAFF. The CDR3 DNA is TGTGCCTGGAGTGGGAGGGGAGACACTGAAGCTTTCTTT.

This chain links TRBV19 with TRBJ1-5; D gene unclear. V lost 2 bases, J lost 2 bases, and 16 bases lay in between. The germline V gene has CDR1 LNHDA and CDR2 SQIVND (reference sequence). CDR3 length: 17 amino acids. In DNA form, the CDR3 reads TGTGCCAGTAGTATACTCACCGGCAGGATGGGCAATCAGCCCCAGCATTTT. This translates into CASSILTGRMGNQPQHF. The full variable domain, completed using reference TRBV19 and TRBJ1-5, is DGGITQSPKYLFRKEGQNVTLSCEQNLNHDAMYWYRQDPGQGLRLIYYSQIVNDFQKGDIAEGYSVSREKKESFPLTVTSAQKNPTAFYLCASSILTGRMGNQPQHFGDGTRLSIL.

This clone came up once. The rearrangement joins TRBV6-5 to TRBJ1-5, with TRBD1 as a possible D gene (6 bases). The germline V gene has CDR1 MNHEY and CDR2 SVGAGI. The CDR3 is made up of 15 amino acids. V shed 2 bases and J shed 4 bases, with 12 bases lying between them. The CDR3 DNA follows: TGTGCCAGCAGTTACACCTATACAGGGAATCAGCCCCAGCATTTT. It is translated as CASSYTYTGNQPQHF.

This CDR3 reads CASSRGPGGAGYEQYF. The CDR3 nucleotides read TGTGCCAGCAGTCGGGGGCCCGGGGGGGCCGGATACGAGCAGTACTTC. The chain joins TRBV9 to TRBJ2-7; TRBD2 aligns across 8 bases. This CDR3 region has 16 residues. V shed 5 bases and J 4 bases; nucleotides not matched to a gene: 14. Germline V gives CDR1 SGDLS, CDR2 YYNGEE.

CDR3 protein: CASSPLAGTYNEQFF. The CDR3 coding sequence is TGTGCCAGCAGCCCTCTCGCGGGGACTTACAATGAGCAGTTCTTC. This chain joins TRBV11-3 and TRBJ2-1; TRBD2 is a possible D gene (6 bases). This CDR3 has 15 amino acids. CDR1 SGHNT and CDR2 YENEEA come from the germline V gene. V was pared by 5 bases and J by 4 bases, with 15 bases between.

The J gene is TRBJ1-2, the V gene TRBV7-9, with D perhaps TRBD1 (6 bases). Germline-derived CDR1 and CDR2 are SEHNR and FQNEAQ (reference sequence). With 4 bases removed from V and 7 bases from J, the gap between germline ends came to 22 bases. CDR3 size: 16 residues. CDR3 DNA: TGTGCCAGCAGCTCTAGAATGGACTTAATACAGGGTGGCTACACCTTC. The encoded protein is CASSSRMDLIQGGYTF.

CDR3 DNA: TGTGCCACCAGTGATCAACAAGAGACCCAGTACTTC. Translating it yields CATSDQQETQYF. The chain uses TRBV24-1 and TRBJ2-5; D remains unclear. The V and J ends lost 3 bases and 2 bases respectively, with 3 bases between them. Germline V gene sequence: CDR1 KGHDR, CDR2 SFDVKD. The CDR3 length is 12 residues.

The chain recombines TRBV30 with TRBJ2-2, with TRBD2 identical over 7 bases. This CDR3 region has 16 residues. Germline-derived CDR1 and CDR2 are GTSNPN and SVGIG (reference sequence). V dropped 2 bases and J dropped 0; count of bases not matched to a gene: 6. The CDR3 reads CAWSLGAGANTGELFF. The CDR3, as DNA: TGTGCCTGGAGTCTCGGCGCGGGGGCGAACACCGGGGAGCTGTTTTTT. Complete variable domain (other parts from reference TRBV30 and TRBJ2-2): SQTIHQWPATLVQPVGSPLSLECTVEGTSNPNLYWYRQAAGRGLQLLFYSVGIGQISSEVPQNLSASRPQDRQFILSSKKLLLSDSGFYLCAWSLGAGANTGELFFGEGSRLTVL.

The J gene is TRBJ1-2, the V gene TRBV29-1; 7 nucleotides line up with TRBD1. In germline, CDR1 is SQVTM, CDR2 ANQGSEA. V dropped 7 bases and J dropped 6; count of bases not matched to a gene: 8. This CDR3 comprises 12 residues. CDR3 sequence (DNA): TGCAGCGCCGCTACAGGGGCCCATGGCTACACCTTC. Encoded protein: CSAATGAHGYTF.

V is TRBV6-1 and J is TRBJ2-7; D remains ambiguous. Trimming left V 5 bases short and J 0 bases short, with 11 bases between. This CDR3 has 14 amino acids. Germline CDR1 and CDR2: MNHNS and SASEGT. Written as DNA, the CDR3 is TGTGCCAGCAGTCGCGACACGTCCTCCTACGAGCAGTACTTC. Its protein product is CASSRDTSSYEQYF.

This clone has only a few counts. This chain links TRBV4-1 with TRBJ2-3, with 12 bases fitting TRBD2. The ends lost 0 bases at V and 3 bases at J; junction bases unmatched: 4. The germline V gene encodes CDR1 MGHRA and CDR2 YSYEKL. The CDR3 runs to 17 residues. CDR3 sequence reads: CASSQEASGGATDTQYF. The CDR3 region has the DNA TGCGCCAGCAGCCAAGAGGCTAGCGGGGGGGCAACAGATACGCAGTATTTT.

The CDR3 loop reads CATSAVGRGTEAFF. The CDR3 DNA follows: TGTGCCACCAGTGCAGTGGGGCGCGGCACTGAAGCTTTCTTT. The V call is TRBV24-1, the J call TRBJ1-1; D may be TRBD1 (5 bases). CDR1 and CDR2 from the germline V gene are KGHDR and SFDVKD. Trimming removed 5 bases at V and 4 bases at J, with 13 bases between. The CDR3 totals 14 residues.

As DNA, the CDR3 is TGTGCCAGCACCAAACAGGGACTAGCGGGGAGCGAGCAGTTCTTC. Its protein is CASTKQGLAGSEQFF. The V gene is TRBV6-5, the J gene TRBJ2-1; 13 bases match TRBD2. CDR1 is MNHEY, CDR2 SVGAGI, per germline. This CDR3 is built from 15 residues. J gave up 10 bases and V 7 bases, and 10 bases lay outside the gene matches.

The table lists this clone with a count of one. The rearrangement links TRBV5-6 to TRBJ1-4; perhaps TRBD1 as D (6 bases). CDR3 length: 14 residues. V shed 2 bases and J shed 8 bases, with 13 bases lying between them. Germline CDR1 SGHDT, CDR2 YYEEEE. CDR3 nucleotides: TGTGCCAGCAGCTTACAGGGTATAGACGAAAAACTGTTTTTT. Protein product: CASSLQGIDEKLFF.

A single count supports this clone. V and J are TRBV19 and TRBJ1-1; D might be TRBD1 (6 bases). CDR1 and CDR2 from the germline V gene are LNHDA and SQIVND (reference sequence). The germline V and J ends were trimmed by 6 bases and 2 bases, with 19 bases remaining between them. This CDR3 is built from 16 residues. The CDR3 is CASSPASQGYNTEAFF. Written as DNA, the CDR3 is TGTGCCAGTAGCCCCGCGTCGCAGGGGTACAACACTGAAGCTTTCTTT.

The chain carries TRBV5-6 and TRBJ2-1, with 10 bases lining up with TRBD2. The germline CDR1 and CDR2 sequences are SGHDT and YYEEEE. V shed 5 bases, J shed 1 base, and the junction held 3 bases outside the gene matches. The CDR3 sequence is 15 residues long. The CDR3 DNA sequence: TGTGCCAGCAGGTTAGCGGGGGGATCCTACAATGAGCAGTTCTTC. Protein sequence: CASRLAGGSYNEQFF.